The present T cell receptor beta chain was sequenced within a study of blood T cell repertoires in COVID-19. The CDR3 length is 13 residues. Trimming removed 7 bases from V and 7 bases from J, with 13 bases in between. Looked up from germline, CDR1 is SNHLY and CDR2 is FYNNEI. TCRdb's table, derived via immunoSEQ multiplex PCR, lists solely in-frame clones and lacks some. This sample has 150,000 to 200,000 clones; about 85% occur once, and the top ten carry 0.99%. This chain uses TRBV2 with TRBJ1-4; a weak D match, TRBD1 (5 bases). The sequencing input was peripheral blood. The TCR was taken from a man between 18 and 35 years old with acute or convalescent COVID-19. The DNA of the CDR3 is TGTGCCAGCACCCGGGGGTTGAGTGAAAAACTGTTTTTT. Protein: CASTRGLSEKLFF.